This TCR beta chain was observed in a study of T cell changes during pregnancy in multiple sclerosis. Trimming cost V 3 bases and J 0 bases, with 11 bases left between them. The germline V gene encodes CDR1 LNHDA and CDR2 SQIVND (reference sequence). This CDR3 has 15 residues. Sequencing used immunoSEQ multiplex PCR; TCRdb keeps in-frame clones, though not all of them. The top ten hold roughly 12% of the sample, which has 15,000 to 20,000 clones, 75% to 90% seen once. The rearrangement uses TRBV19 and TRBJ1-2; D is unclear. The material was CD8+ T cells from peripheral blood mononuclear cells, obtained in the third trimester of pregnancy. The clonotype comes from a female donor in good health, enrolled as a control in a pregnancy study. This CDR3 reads CASSMAEPTNYGYTF. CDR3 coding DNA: TGTGCCAGTAGTATGGCGGAACCGACTAACTATGGCTACACCTTC.